This TCR beta chain was sequenced during a study of blood T cells in healthy people across ages. This clonotype was detected a few times. With a J-beta primer mix and a sample-barcoded 5' primer, a second PCR ran about 7 to 12 cycles. TCRdb redid the calling of the 5' RACE reads with MiXCR, one entry per CDR3 protein. The sample comprises about 680,000 distinct CDR3 sequences, roughly 49% of which are singletons, and around a third rests with the top ten. V lost 6 bases to trimming and J lost 5 bases; unmatched junction nucleotides: 7. The CDR3 loop spans 14 amino acids. The germline CDR1 and CDR2 sequences are MDHEN and SYDVKM.

The sequence derives from a woman aged 55-75 years in good health. The rearrangement joins TRBV28 to TRBJ2-3; 8 nucleotides agree with TRBD1. The source material was blood. The CDR3 sequence is CASRGRGRGDTQYF. In DNA form, the CDR3 reads TGTGCCAGCAGGGGCAGGGGGCGAGGAGATACGCAGTATTTT.